This T cell receptor (beta chain) was sequenced during a study of immune heterogeneity within non-small cell lung tumors. Per sample, around 0.55 ug of bulk tumor genomic DNA was the template used. During surgery, several far-apart biopsies were obtained from every primary tumor. Patients underwent curative surgery for non-small cell lung cancer (untreated and newly diagnosed). This CDR3 region has 15 residues. Trimming removed 3 bases from V and 2 bases from J, with 13 bases in between. Germline lookup yields CDR1 MNHEY and CDR2 SMNVEV (reference sequence). Multiplex PCR with 32 V and 13 J primers amplified TCR beta CDR3. TCRdb processed the multiplex PCR reads anew with MiXCR; each CDR3 protein has one entry. The data show some 6,100 distinct CDR3 sequences, approximately 22% seen once.

Source material: lung tumor tissue. The chain joins TRBV27 to TRBJ2-5; tentative D call: TRBD1 (6 bases). The TCR was taken from a female donor with non-small cell lung cancer. In DNA form, the CDR3 reads TGTGCCAGCAGTTTCGACCCAGGGGTACAAGAGACCCAGTACTTC. Translation: CASSFDPGVQETQYF.